Following are 19 T cell receptor beta chains from one sample sequenced in a study of cytotoxic CD8 clonotypes in ibrutinib-treated CLL. Clones were sequenced by immunoSEQ multiplex PCR, and TCRdb holds only the in-frame ones, with some missing. The data show around 250,000 clones, 70% seen once. Sequencing was performed on PBMCs, taken after 24 months of ibrutinib treatment. These receptor sequences come from a human donor with chronic lymphocytic leukemia.

V and J are TRBV7-6 and TRBJ2-2; TRBD2 matches at 12 bases. Germline assignment: CDR1 SGHVS and CDR2 FNYEAQ. The V and J ends lost 3 bases and 4 bases, in that order; junction bases with no gene match: 9. The CDR3 covers 18 residues. The chain's CDR3 is CASSFTSGRPTGTGELFF. CDR3 DNA: TGTGCCAGCAGCTTCACTAGCGGGAGGCCGACGGGCACCGGGGAGCTGTTTTTT. Full variable domain (missing parts from reference TRBV7-6 and TRBJ2-2): GAGVSQSPRYKVTKRGQDVALRCDPISGHVSLYWYRQALGQGPEFLTYFNYEAQQDKSGLPNDRFSAERPEGSISTLTIQRTEQRDSAMYRCASSFTSGRPTGTGELFFGEGSRLTVL.

The rearrangement links TRBV5-1 to TRBJ2-7; 8 bases line up with TRBD2. The CDR3 runs to 15 residues. CDR1 and CDR2 (germline): SGHRS, YFSETQ. Losses at the gene ends were 1 base for V and 6 bases for J; bases not matched to a gene: 9. The CDR3 nucleotides read TGCGCCAGCAGCTTGATTGCGGGGGGCTTCCGCGAGCAGTACTTC. This encodes CASSLIAGGFREQYF.

The chain employs TRBV30 and TRBJ2-3; D remains unclear. Trimming took off 4 bases at V and 4 bases at J, with 12 bases between the two ends. The CDR3 runs 13 residues. Germline values: CDR1 GTSNPN, CDR2 SVGIG (reference sequence). The CDR3 DNA sequence: TGTGCCTGGACATTTACAACTTCAGATACGCAGTATTTT. As protein: CAWTFTTSDTQYF.

The chain joins TRBV29-1 to TRBJ2-2; the D is unclear. Germline V gives CDR1 SQVTM, CDR2 ANQGSEA. The CDR3 totals 12 residues. In DNA, the CDR3 is TGCACCGCAAGGCAGAACACCGGGGAGCTGTTTTTT. Its translation is CTARQNTGELFF.

The chain couples TRBV30 to TRBJ2-7; TRBD2 aligns across 11 bases. The CDR3 sequence is 15 residues long. After removal of 1 base from V and 3 bases from J, the junction contained 5 bases not matched to a gene. CDR1 and CDR2 from the germline V gene are GTSNPN and SVGIG (reference sequence). Here the CDR3 reads CAWSGGLAESYEQYF. CDR3 sequence (DNA): TGTGCCTGGAGTGGGGGACTAGCGGAGAGCTACGAGCAGTACTTC.

J is TRBJ2-7 and V is TRBV7-2; D unclear. The V and J ends lost 1 base and 3 bases respectively, with 13 bases between them. The CDR3 is made up of 15 amino acids. Germline CDR1 reads SGHTA; CDR2 reads FQGNSA. The CDR3 spells CASSLVSAKIYEQYF. In DNA, the CDR3 is TGTGCCAGCAGCTTAGTGTCAGCCAAAATCTACGAGCAGTACTTC.

This clone appeared once. The chain joins TRBV29-1 to TRBJ2-3; D gene unclear. Deletions cut 4 bases from V and 2 bases from J, with 13 bases between. The CDR3 is 14 residues long. CDR1 SQVTM and CDR2 ANQGSEA come from the germline V gene. This CDR3 reads CSVAWAGDTDTQYF. DNA of the CDR3: TGCAGCGTTGCTTGGGCAGGAGACACAGATACGCAGTATTTT.

The chain couples TRBV7-3 to TRBJ2-3, with D tentatively TRBD1 (6 bases). Trimming left V 1 base short and J 2 bases short, with 25 bases between. Germline V gene lookup returns CDR1 SGHTA and CDR2 FQGTGA. The CDR3 extends over 20 amino acids. CDR3 in amino acids: CASSLRERGTPGPSTDTQYF. The CDR3 DNA reads TGTGCCAGCAGCTTAAGGGAGAGGGGGACCCCTGGGCCCTCCACAGATACGCAGTATTTT.

This clone showed up just a few times. CDR3 sequence (DNA): TGTGCCATCAGTGAGCGGGGACGGGGAACCAACACTGAAGCTTTCTTT. It yields the protein CAISERGRGTNTEAFF. The J gene is TRBJ1-1, the V gene TRBV10-3, with a tentative D call TRBD1 (5 bases). Trimming cost V 2 bases and J 2 bases, with 15 bases left between them. Germline V gives CDR1 ENHRY, CDR2 SYGVKD. The CDR3 extends over 16 amino acids.

DNA of the CDR3: TGTGCCAGCACCTCTTCACCGGGACGGCAAGTCTATGGCTACACCTTC. Translated, it gives CASTSSPGRQVYGYTF. The J gene is TRBJ1-2, the V gene TRBV28; the D gene is possibly TRBD1 (5 bases). This CDR3 is built from 16 residues. CDR1 MDHEN and CDR2 SYDVKM come from the germline V gene. V lost 7 bases and J lost 4, with 22 bases in between.

This chain connects TRBV9 to TRBJ2-5; possibly TRBD1 or TRBD2 for D (5 bases each). This CDR3 comprises 15 residues. V was pared by 4 bases and J by 5 bases, with 18 bases between. Germline CDR1 and CDR2: SGDLS and YYNGEE. CDR3 coding DNA: TGTGCCAGCAGCCCAGGGACCCGGATCAGGGAGACCCAGTACTTC. The encoded protein is CASSPGTRIRETQYF.

The CDR3: CASSRRDWPRTEQYF. CDR3 nucleotide sequence: TGTGCCAGCAGCCGGAGGGACTGGCCCCGTACGGAGCAGTACTTC. The gene calls are TRBV5-4 and TRBJ2-7; a weak D match, TRBD2 (6 bases). The germline CDR1 and CDR2 sequences are SGHNT and YYREEE (reference sequence). V was shortened by 4 bases and J by 7 bases, with 21 bases between the two germline ends. The CDR3 has 15 amino acids.

This clone was observed a few times. This chain connects TRBV11-3 to TRBJ2-1; the D gene is possibly TRBD1 (6 bases). Germline CDR1 reads SGHNT; CDR2 reads YENEEA. The CDR3 has 12 residues. V lost 3 bases, J lost 15 bases, and 15 bases lay in between. The CDR3 sequence is CASSLDSKRRFF. CDR3 nucleotides: TGTGCCAGCAGCTTGGACAGTAAGCGGAGGTTCTTC.

The genes are TRBV2 and TRBJ2-7; weak D call: TRBD2 (6 bases). V was pared by 6 bases and J by 3 bases, with 12 bases between. Germline V gene data show CDR1 as SNHLY and CDR2 as FYNNEI. This CDR3 contains 13 residues. Written as DNA, the CDR3 is TGTGCCAGCAGGGGCGGGACTGTCTACGAGCAGTACTTC. Protein sequence: CASRGGTVYEQYF.

V is TRBV7-2 and J is TRBJ2-7, with TRBD2 matching over 12 bases. Germline V gives CDR1 SGHTA, CDR2 FQGNSA. The CDR3 spans 15 residues. Trimming at V came to 5 bases and at J to 2 bases, leaving 4 bases not matched to a gene. The CDR3 DNA reads TGTGCCAGCAGCCTTTGGACTAGCGGGGCCTACGAGCAGTACTTC. Protein sequence: CASSLWTSGAYEQYF.

The V and J genes are TRBV27 and TRBJ2-7; 8 nucleotides line up with TRBD1. Germline V lookup: CDR1 MNHEY, CDR2 SMNVEV (reference sequence). The CDR3 loop spans 15 amino acids. V lost 4 bases, J lost 6 bases, and 11 bases stayed unmatched. In nucleotides, the CDR3 is TGTGCCAGCAGTTCACCCGGGACAGGCCGAGTCGAGCAGTACTTC. The encoded protein is CASSSPGTGRVEQYF.

The chain links TRBV10-2 to TRBJ2-5, with 9 bases lining up with TRBD2. CDR1 is WSHSY and CDR2 is SAAADI in the germline V gene. Trimming at V came to 10 bases and at J to 5 bases, leaving 14 bases not matched to a gene. CDR3 length: 15 residues. The CDR3: CATLSMLAGGETQYF. The CDR3 DNA sequence: TGCGCCACTCTTAGTATGTTGGCGGGAGGGGAGACCCAGTACTTC.

The chain uses TRBV27 and TRBJ2-7; the match to TRBD1 covers 7 bases. Germline V lookup: CDR1 MNHEY, CDR2 SMNVEV (reference sequence). This CDR3 region has 15 residues. V lost 3 bases and J lost 3; bases outside the gene matches: 8. CDR3 in amino acids: CASSLSGTAHYEQYF. For the CDR3, the DNA is TGTGCCAGCAGTTTGTCTGGGACAGCTCACTACGAGCAGTACTTC.

In the case of this clone: The sample contains more than one DNA sequence encoding this CDR3. This CDR3 reads CASSLRGITYEQYF. In DNA form, the CDR3 reads TGTGCCAGCAGTTTACGGGGGATAACCTACGAGCAGTACTTC. The chain carries TRBV27 and TRBJ2-7; maybe TRBD2 (6 bases). Germline values: CDR1 MNHEY, CDR2 SMNVEV (reference sequence). V shed 2 bases and J shed 2 bases, with 10 bases lying between them. This CDR3 contains 14 residues.